This passage covers 29 T cell receptor beta chains from one sample sequenced in a study of CD8+CD57+ T cells in acquired aplastic anemia. The use of genomic DNA as template underpinned the TCR beta VDJ and CDR3 profiling. TCRdb called the reads again in MiXCR, with one record for every CDR3 protein. Among 75,000 to 90,000 distinct CDR3 sequences listed, around 44% were seen once. Sequences were obtained from sorted CD4+, CD8+, or CD8+CD57+ T cells (not recorded which) from PBMCs. The receptor set was obtained from a human donor in good health, serving as a control.

The chain carries TRBV24-1 and TRBJ1-1; the D is unclear. V was clipped by 9 bases and J by 4 bases, with 20 bases between them. This CDR3 is 15 amino acids long. Germline CDR1 and CDR2: KGHDR and SFDVKD. The CDR3 DNA follows: TGTGCCACCGGTGCCCATAACGTGGGTGCCACTGAAGCTTTCTTT. Its protein product is CATGAHNVGATEAFF.

This clonotype came up a few times. V usage is TRBV30 and J usage is TRBJ1-1; D gene unclear. The CDR3 is 11 residues long. V was shortened by 0 bases and J by 10 bases, with 9 bases between the two germline ends. Looked up from germline, CDR1 is GTSNPN and CDR2 is SVGIG (reference sequence). CDR3 sequence: CAWSVLSGAFF. The DNA of the CDR3 is TGTGCCTGGAGTGTCCTCAGTGGAGCTTTCTTT.

This clonotype was seen many times. The chain joins TRBV4-1 to TRBJ2-7; no reliable D call. Germline V gene sequence: CDR1 MGHRA, CDR2 YSYEKL. V was clipped by 0 bases and J by 3 bases, with 9 bases between them. The CDR3 contains 14 residues. The CDR3 nucleotides read TGCGCCAGCAGCCAAGAAGGCCGGATCTACGAGCAGTACTTC. Translation: CASSQEGRIYEQYF.

At least ten counts were recorded for this clonotype. The J gene is TRBJ1-2, the V gene TRBV10-3; D perhaps matches TRBD1 (6 bases). Germline values: CDR1 ENHRY, CDR2 SYGVKD. This CDR3 comprises 16 residues. The ends were cut back, 0 bases at V and 4 bases at J, with 15 bases in the middle. The CDR3 sequence: CAISESSQTGSYGYTF. CDR3 coding DNA: TGTGCCATCAGTGAGTCTTCCCAAACAGGGAGCTATGGCTACACCTTC.

About this clonotype itself: Possible read error: a much larger clone is one base away. J is TRBJ2-5 and V is TRBV29-1; D is possibly TRBD2 (6 bases). This CDR3 contains 12 residues. From germline, CDR1 is SQVTM and CDR2 ANQGSEA. The CDR3 loop is CSVEGGKETQSF. For the CDR3, the DNA is TGCAGCGTTGAGGGCGGGAAAGAGACCCAGTCCTTC.

Remarks on this clonotype: The conserved closing phenylalanine or tryptophan is absent in this CDR3, likely reflecting a read error. It is unclear where the CDR3 begins or ends on the DNA, so no DNA is shown, and the CDR3 is as TCRdb lists it. V usage is TRBV24-1 and J usage is TRBJ2-7; the D segment call TRBD2 is taken from the table without a DNA check. The CDR3 spans 14 residues, counting both ends. CDR1 is KGHDR, CDR2 SFDVKD, per germline. CDR3 in amino acids: CATSANGDSYEQYS.

This chain uses TRBV20-1 with TRBJ2-1; TRBD2 matches at 9 bases. The CDR3 runs 16 residues. Per the germline V gene, CDR1 is DFQATT and CDR2 is SNEGSKA (reference sequence). With V trimmed by 1 base and J by 6 bases, 10 bases remained unmatched. The CDR3 here is CSARALPAGGLNEQFF. CDR3 sequence (DNA): TGCAGTGCTAGAGCCCTACCAGCGGGAGGCCTCAATGAGCAGTTCTTC.

The V call is TRBV12-3 or TRBV12-4, the J call TRBJ1-2; no clear D gene. This CDR3 is 12 amino acids long. V was trimmed by 6 bases and J by 4 bases, leaving 9 bases between them. CDR3 in amino acids: CASRGTIYGYTF. The CDR3 nucleotides read TGTGCCAGCAGAGGAACGATCTATGGCTACACCTTC.

This clonotype was seen repeatedly, ten times or more. This chain links TRBV7-2 with TRBJ2-1, with 8 bases that match TRBD2. CDR1 is SGHTA, CDR2 FQGNSA, per germline. This CDR3 contains 15 residues. The V gene end was trimmed by 3 bases and the J gene end by 4 bases; junction bases not matched to a gene: 5. CDR3 bases: TGTGCCAGCAGCTTCGGGAGGGCTTTATACAATGAGCAGTTCTTC. This gives the protein CASSFGRALYNEQFF.

The chain couples TRBV25-1 to TRBJ1-6; D gene unclear. Between the trimmed V and J ends, which lost 3 bases and 6 bases, there was a span of 18 bases. Germline-derived CDR1 and CDR2 are MGHDK and SYGVNS. The CDR3 spans 17 residues. The CDR3: CASSDSSGLGFNSPLHF. The CDR3 nucleotides are TGTGCCAGCAGTGACTCCAGTGGGCTGGGCTTTAATTCACCCCTCCACTTT.

This clonotype was seen a single time. A much larger clone lies a single base off, so this may be a read error. The V and J genes are TRBV14 and TRBJ1-2; D unclear. CDR3 size: 12 residues. Germline CDR1 reads SGHDN; CDR2 reads FVKESK. CDR3 sequence reads: CASSPGRIGYAF. CDR3 DNA: TGTGCCAGCAGCCCCGGGAGGATTGGCTACGCCTTC.

This clonotype was observed once. The chain recombines TRBV7-8 with TRBJ2-7; D is possibly TRBD1 (6 bases). The V and J ends lost 6 bases and 2 bases respectively, with 17 bases between them. Germline loops: CDR1 SGHVS, CDR2 FQNEAQ. The length of the CDR3 is 15 residues. The CDR3 bases are TGTGCCAGCAGAGGGGGTAGGCAGGAGGCCTACGAGCAGTACTTC. Its protein is CASRGGRQEAYEQYF. Variable domain in full (rest from reference TRBV7-8 and TRBJ2-7): GAGVSQSPRYKVAKRGQDVALRCDPISGHVSLFWYQQALGQGPEFLTYFQNEAQLDKSGLPSDRFFAERPEGSVSTLKIQRTQQEDSAVYLCASRGGRQEAYEQYFGPGTRLTVT.

This clonotype was found many times. This chain links TRBV6-5 with TRBJ1-3; a weak D match, TRBD1 (6 bases). V was cut by 4 bases and J by 8 bases, with 12 bases left in between. The CDR3 contains 13 residues. CDR1 is MNHEY, CDR2 SVGAGI, per germline. The CDR3 loop is CASSWGRGDTIYF. CDR3 nucleotides: TGTGCCAGCAGTTGGGGCAGGGGAGACACCATATATTTT.

This clonotype showed up many times. The chain couples TRBV7-9 to TRBJ1-1; TRBD1 might be the D (5 bases). Germline values: CDR1 SEHNR, CDR2 FQNEAQ (reference sequence). Trimming removed 5 bases at V and 12 bases at J, with 13 bases between. This CDR3 has 11 amino acids. This CDR3 reads CASSPPAGTFF. The CDR3 DNA is TGTGCCAGCAGCCCACCCGCAGGGACTTTCTTT.

The rearrangement joins TRBV27 to TRBJ2-7; D is unresolved. The germline CDR1 and CDR2 sequences are MNHEY and SMNVEV (reference sequence). V was trimmed by 3 bases and J by 3 bases, leaving 9 bases between them. This CDR3 has 13 amino acids. The CDR3 region has the DNA TGTGCCAGCAGTTTCGCCGGACGCTACGAGCAGTACTTC. Residues: CASSFAGRYEQYF.

The chain couples TRBV20-1 to TRBJ2-5, with 8 bases aligning to TRBD1. Germline CDR1 reads DFQATT; CDR2 reads SNEGSKA (reference sequence). After removal of 3 bases from V and 2 bases from J, the junction contained 5 bases not matched to a gene. The CDR3 spans 14 residues. The CDR3 DNA is TGCAGTGCTAGCGGACAGGGATTACAAGAGACCCAGTACTTC. Protein: CSASGQGLQETQYF.

This clonotype appeared many times. This chain uses TRBV20-1 with TRBJ2-5; D remains unclear. The CDR3 runs 17 residues. Germline V gene lookup returns CDR1 DFQATT and CDR2 SNEGSKA (reference sequence). V lost 3 bases and J lost 3, with 23 bases in between. The CDR3 DNA reads as TGCAGTGCTAGGGAGATGGGGTTGGCGGCCACGAAAGAGACCCAGTACTTC. Amino acids: CSAREMGLAATKETQYF.

This clonotype was observed a handful of times. One end of the junction fails to match germline, which may point to a read error. This rearrangement joins TRBV5-1 to TRBJ2-1, with unresolved D. From germline, CDR1 is SGHRS and CDR2 YFSETQ. The CDR3 runs 13 residues. This chain's CDR3 is CAGRLSPFNEQFF. In DNA form, the CDR3 reads TGCGCCGGCAGGTTGAGCCCCTTCAATGAGCAGTTCTTC.

This clonotype has only a few counts. The rearrangement links TRBV6-1 to TRBJ2-5, with D hard to call. Trimming shortened V by 4 bases and J by 2 bases, and 14 bases separated the two germline ends. Looked up from germline, CDR1 is MNHNS and CDR2 is SASEGT. The CDR3 is 15 residues long. The CDR3 loop is CASSVLWGGQETQYF. CDR3 nucleotides: TGTGCCAGCAGTGTCTTATGGGGTGGGCAAGAGACCCAGTACTTC.

V usage is TRBV5-4 and J usage is TRBJ1-5; the D is unclear. Germline V gene data show CDR1 as SGHNT and CDR2 as YYREEE (reference sequence). CDR3 length: 15 amino acids. V lost 7 bases, J lost 3 bases, and 17 bases lay in between. The CDR3 is CASRSSPSLNQPQHF. CDR3 coding DNA: TGTGCCAGCCGCTCGAGTCCCAGTCTCAATCAGCCCCAGCATTTT.

This clonotype was seen a few times. The rearrangement uses TRBV10-3 and TRBJ2-3; maybe TRBD2 (5 bases). CDR1 ENHRY and CDR2 SYGVKD come from the germline V gene. Trimming cost V 8 bases and J 1 base, with 19 bases left between them. This CDR3 has 16 residues. This CDR3 reads CAIAHHGVGGTDTQYF. CDR3 nucleotide sequence: TGTGCCATCGCCCATCACGGCGTCGGGGGCACAGATACGCAGTATTTT.

The sample holds many counts of this clonotype. The gene calls are TRBV19 and TRBJ1-6, with D unresolved. The germline CDR1 and CDR2 sequences are LNHDA and SQIVND (reference sequence). The CDR3 has 17 residues. The V end was cut by 6 bases, the J end by 1 base, with 16 bases between. Here the CDR3 reads CASSPKHGVSYNSPLHF. In DNA, the CDR3 is TGTGCCAGTAGCCCGAAACACGGAGTGTCCTATAATTCACCCCTCCACTTT.

This clonotype showed up many times. The chain carries TRBV6-2 or TRBV6-3 and TRBJ2-7; D gene ambiguous. This CDR3 has 12 amino acids. Germline assignment: CDR1 MNHEY and CDR2 SVGEGT. V was shortened by 6 bases and J by 3 bases, with 9 bases between the two germline ends. This chain's CDR3 is CASRRSYYEQYF. The CDR3, as DNA: TGTGCCAGCAGGAGAAGCTACTACGAGCAGTACTTC.

This clonotype has a count of ten or more. This chain joins TRBV15 and TRBJ1-5, with no clear D. The CDR3 covers 12 residues. CDR1 LNHNV and CDR2 YYDKDF come from the germline V gene (reference sequence). Trimming removed 3 bases at V and 5 bases at J, with 5 bases between. CDR3 nucleotides: TGTGCCACCAGCAGTCTTTATCAGCCCCAGCATTTT. This gives the protein CATSSLYQPQHF.

The chain uses TRBV27 and TRBJ2-1; D ambiguous. CDR1 MNHEY and CDR2 SMNVEV come from the germline V gene (reference sequence). There are 15 residues in the CDR3. Trimming removed 3 bases at V and 6 bases at J, with 15 bases between. This CDR3 reads CASSLIRTGSNEQFF. The CDR3 DNA sequence: TGTGCCAGCAGTTTGATCCGAACGGGTAGCAATGAGCAGTTCTTC.

This clonotype has a count of ten or more. The chain couples TRBV19 to TRBJ2-1; 7 bases align to TRBD2. The CDR3 is 15 residues long. Germline V lookup: CDR1 LNHDA, CDR2 SQIVND (reference sequence). V trimming: 3 bases; J trimming: 0 bases; junction bases outside the gene matches: 2. The CDR3 DNA sequence: TGTGCCAGTAGTATGGGCGGGAGCTCCTACAATGAGCAGTTCTTC. It encodes CASSMGGSSYNEQFF. Together with reference TRBV19 and TRBJ2-1, the CDR3 gives the full variable domain: DGGITQSPKYLFRKEGQNVTLSCEQNLNHDAMYWYRQDPGQGLRLIYYSQIVNDFQKGDIAEGYSVSREKKESFPLTVTSAQKNPTAFYLCASSMGGSSYNEQFFGPGTRLTVL.

This clonotype came up a few times. The chain joins TRBV19 to TRBJ2-7; possibly TRBD1 for D (6 bases). CDR1 and CDR2 from the germline V gene are LNHDA and SQIVND (reference sequence). The CDR3 runs 15 residues. V was pared by 11 bases and J by 0 bases, with 20 bases between. In nucleotides, the CDR3 is TGTGCCTGGAGTGACCTCGAAGGGGGCTCCTACGAGCAGTACTTC. This translates into CAWSDLEGGSYEQYF.

As for this clonotype: At one boundary the junction diverges from the germline segment, which might be a read error. The V and J genes are TRBV30 and TRBJ2-3; perhaps TRBD1 as D (5 bases). Per germline, CDR1 GTSNPN and CDR2 SVGIG (reference sequence). The CDR3 contains 10 residues. In DNA, the CDR3 is TGTGCCTGGAGCACAGGTACGCAGTATTTT. Protein product: CAWSTGTQYF.

This clonotype was recorded many times. The chain has TRBV5-1 and TRBJ2-7, with no clear D. The CDR3 runs to 13 residues. V lost 0 bases, J lost 6 bases, and 10 bases lay in between. The germline gives CDR1 SGHRS, CDR2 YFSETQ. The CDR3 loop reads CASSLAGSSEQYF. The CDR3 DNA reads TGCGCCAGCAGCTTGGCGGGTAGTTCCGAGCAGTACTTC.